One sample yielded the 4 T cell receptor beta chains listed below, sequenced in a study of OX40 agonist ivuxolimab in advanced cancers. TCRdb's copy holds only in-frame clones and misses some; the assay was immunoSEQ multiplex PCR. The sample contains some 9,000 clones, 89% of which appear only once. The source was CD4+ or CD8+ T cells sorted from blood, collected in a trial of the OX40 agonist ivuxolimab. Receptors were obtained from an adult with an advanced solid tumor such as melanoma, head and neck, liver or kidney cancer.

CDR3 region: CASRRPGLGSEQYF. As DNA, the CDR3 is TGTGCCAGCAGACGACCGGGACTAGGTTCCGAGCAGTACTTC. The chain is built from TRBV28 and TRBJ2-7, with 8 bases aligning to TRBD2. Trimming removed 6 bases from V and 6 bases from J; junction bases left unmatched: 10. Germline CDR1 and CDR2: MDHEN and SYDVKM. The CDR3 loop spans 14 amino acids.

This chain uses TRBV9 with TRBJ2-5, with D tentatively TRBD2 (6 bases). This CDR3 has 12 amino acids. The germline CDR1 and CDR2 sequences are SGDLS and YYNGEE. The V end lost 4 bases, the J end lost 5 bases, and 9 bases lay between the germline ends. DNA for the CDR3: TGTGCCAGCAGCTGGAGCGGGGAGACCCAGTACTTC. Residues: CASSWSGETQYF.

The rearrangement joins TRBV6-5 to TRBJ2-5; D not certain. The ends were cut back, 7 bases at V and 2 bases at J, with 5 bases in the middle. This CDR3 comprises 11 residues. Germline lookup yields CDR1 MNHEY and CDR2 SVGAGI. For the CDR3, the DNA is TGTGCCAGCACCATACAAGAGACCCAGTACTTC. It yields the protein CASTIQETQYF.

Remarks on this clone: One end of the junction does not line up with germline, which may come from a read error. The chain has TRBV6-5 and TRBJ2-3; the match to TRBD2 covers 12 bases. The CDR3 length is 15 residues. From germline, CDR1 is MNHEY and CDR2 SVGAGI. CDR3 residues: CAGSSGLAGTDTQYF. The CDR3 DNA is TGTGCCGGCAGTTCAGGACTAGCGGGAACAGATACGCAGTATTTT.